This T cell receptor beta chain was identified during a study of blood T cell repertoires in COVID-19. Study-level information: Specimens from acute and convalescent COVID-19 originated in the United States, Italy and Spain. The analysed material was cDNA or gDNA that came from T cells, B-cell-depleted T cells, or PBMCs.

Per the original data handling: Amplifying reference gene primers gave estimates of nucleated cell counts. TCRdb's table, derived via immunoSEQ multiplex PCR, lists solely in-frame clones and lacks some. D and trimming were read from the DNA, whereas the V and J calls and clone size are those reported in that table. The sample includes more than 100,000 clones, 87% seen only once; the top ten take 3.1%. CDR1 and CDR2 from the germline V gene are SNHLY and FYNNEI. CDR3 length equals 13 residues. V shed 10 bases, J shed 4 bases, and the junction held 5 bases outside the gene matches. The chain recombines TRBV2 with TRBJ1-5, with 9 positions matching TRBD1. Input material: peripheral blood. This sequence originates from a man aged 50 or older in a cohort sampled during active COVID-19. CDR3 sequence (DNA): TGTGCCATACAGGGGGCTTCGAATCAGCCCCAGCATTTT. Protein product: CAIQGASNQPQHF.